The T cell receptor (beta chain) described here comes from a study of T cells in Graves' hyperthyroidism and ophthalmopathy. Reasons for excluding patients were uncontrolled infection, other autoimmune disease, pregnancy or lactation. Of note for this clonotype: The antigen is unknown.

Whole-study results and caveats: The model predicted ophthalmopathy a median roughly six months before onset. Within blood appeared most thyroid clonotypes that had expanded above 0.001.

Looked up from germline, CDR1 is SNHLY and CDR2 is FYNNEI. V was pared by 7 bases and J by 0 bases, with 12 bases between. The length of the CDR3 is 14 residues. RNA transcripts yielded amplified TCR beta CDR3 regions. The HTBI primer set served for first-round RT-PCR of the TCR CDR3. One entry per CDR3 protein, called by TCRdb with MiXCR from the multiplex PCR reads. The sample shows around 540,000 distinct CDR3 sequences, 46% of them seen only once. Sequencing was carried out using peripheral blood or thyroid tissue (not recorded which). This clonotype originated in a woman aged 18-35 years with Graves' hyperthyroidism. The rearrangement links TRBV2 to TRBJ1-1; TRBD1 is a possible D gene (6 bases). CDR3 sequence: CASKHRVLNTEAFF. The CDR3 DNA follows: TGTGCCAGCAAACACAGGGTTTTGAACACTGAAGCTTTCTTT.